This TCR beta chain was sequenced in a study of blood T cells in healthy people across ages (dated by TCRdb to between 2015 and 2016). Study-level background: In model experiments, roughly one uniquely barcoded TCR beta cDNA molecule per two T cells was captured by template switching. Age-related changes in TCR beta repertoire diversity were measured in the study by deep sequencing normalized with unique cDNA molecular identifiers. For two donors (one aged 18 to 29 and one aged 80 or older), the study analyzed two additional independent replicas of 1 million unique cDNA reads from the same blood draw. Four age groups were formed from the donors: young (average roughly 15 years), middle-aged (around 41), aged (roughly 59) and long-lived (approximately 80). What the authors observed across the whole study: Conclusive comparison of naive and antigen-experienced compartments was prevented by the profiling of bulk unsorted PBMCs. Estimates of total diversity based on one million sequenced T cells were considered lower bounds and underestimates. The long-lived group showed more naive CD4+ T cells, fewer expanded clones and increased TCR diversity than the aged group, suggesting age selection. There was a strong correlation between observed TCR beta diversity and the percentage of naive T cells measured by flow cytometry. Observed TCR beta diversity per million T cells fell roughly linearly with age, and a significant reduction was already apparent by age about 36. The CMV infection status of donors was not known, potentially confounding age-related changes in expanded clonotypes.

Library preparation used 5' RACE. These reads were obtained on an Illumina HiSeq 2500. A second PCR of roughly 6 to 12 cycles was run with a J-beta primer mix and a sample-barcoded 5' primer. Each TCR beta cDNA molecule received a unique molecular identifier from a template-switch 5' adaptor carrying 12 random nucleotides. Each sample yielded at least 2.5 million CDR3-containing paired-end reads. First-strand cDNA synthesis was performed from all RNA using the Mint cDNA synthesis kit, with priming by a TRBC-specific oligonucleotide. Following uracil-DNA glycosylase treatment, all cDNA underwent a first 18-cycle PCR with the universal primers M1SS and BC2_uni_R. The authors processed their data as follows. For normalization, 1 million high-quality reads were randomly selected from each sample, with every read carrying a distinct molecular identifier. Instead of being binned into consensus sequences, reads that shared molecular identifiers were thrown out. MiTCR, set to a Q25 quality threshold and the strictest error-elimination algorithm, was used for CDR3 identification, clonotype clustering and error correction. Lower-bound total TCR beta diversity was estimated with a nonparametric unseen species model using Euler transformation. TCRdb's own reprocessing of the public reads used fastp at Q25 and MiXCR and kept productive beta chains. Records with the same CDR3 protein are collapsed into one entry carrying the most frequent genes and DNA. TCRdb, not the authors, supplied the V and J calls. This sample has approximately 900,000 distinct CDR3 sequences in its table, and 25% to 35% of those were observed once. Around 9.6% of the sample is taken by the ten largest.

The germline V gene (reference sequence) sets CDR1 to MNHEY and CDR2 to SMNVEV. Inclusive of the bounding cysteine and phenylalanine, the CDR3 is 15 residues long. This entry keeps only the CDR3 DNA: 45 bases, framed from base 1. Comment on this clonotype: No cognate antigen has been identified for it. A read error is possible here, since a much larger clone lies one base away.

Donors were about 36 systemically healthy Caucasian individuals from Russia aged roughly 6 to 100 years. Ten milliliters of peripheral blood were collected from each donor into EDTA-treated Vacutainer tubes. Ficoll-Paque density-gradient centrifugation was used to isolate PBMCs, with at least 6.5 million obtained per sample. Trizol reagent was used to extract total RNA from PBMCs, with at least 5 micrograms per sample. The percentages of naive CD45RAhigh/CD27high T cells were determined by flow cytometry on a PBMC aliquot from every donor. The same data also went into a second study, on T cells of mothers and their children. Looking at the second paper: The donors were nine systemically healthy Caucasian individuals, made up of three mothers and their six children. cDNA synthesis used all of the extracted RNA, with approximately 1.6 ug of RNA in each 15 ul reaction. In the second PCR, sample barcodes and 2-4 random nucleotides were introduced via the M1S primer. Each mother yielded over 9 million TCR beta CDR3 reads and each child 2.5 million to 3.5 million reads. Thymic selection shapes the output of TCR recombination in a similar way in related and unrelated pairs, and inherited differences have a minor effect. Related mother-child pairs always showed normalized repertoire overlap that was slightly higher than in unrelated mother-child pairs, though the difference was never significant. No persistent microchimeric T cell clones were detected, at a sensitivity of approximately 100 clones per million clonotypes. Deep NGS was used in the study to compare the TCR beta repertoires of mothers and children and to look for features that separate related mother-child pairs from unrelated individuals. The mean age was roughly 40 +/- 4 years for the mothers and around 10 +/- 4 years for the children. After adapter ligation was performed with NEBNext reagents, the libraries were sequenced on an Illumina HiSeq 2000 with 100+100 nt paired-end reads. To prevent cross-contamination, the mother and child libraries were prepared one month apart and sequenced in separate runs. Each donor had between 500,000 and 2,000,000 distinct TCR beta clonotypes identified. Naive TCR beta clonotypes were estimated from low-frequency clonotypes matched to each donor's FACS-determined naive share, without sorting.

The sample comprised blood. The rearranged segments are TRBV27 and TRBJ2-4, with 11 junctional bases fitting TRBD2. The better agreement between TRBJ2-7 and the DNA end casts doubt on the J call. This clonotype was obtained from a woman in her thirties or forties in good health. The encoded CDR3 is CAGSLTSGGTYEQYF. In nucleotides, the sequence is TGTGCCGGCAGTTTAACTAGCGGGGGAACCTACGAGCAGTACTTC.